Shown below are 13 T cell receptor beta chains from a single sample sequenced in a study of T-cell memory formation after mild COVID-19 (dated by TCRdb to about 2021). Library generation was performed with 5' RACE. Sequencing instrument: Illumina NovaSeq 6000. TCRdb trimmed the raw reads at Q25, called clones with MiXCR and kept productive beta chains. Rows with a matching CDR3 protein are joined into one entry that keeps the most common DNA and genes. Here the sample has approximately 300,000 distinct CDR3 sequences; under 8.5% occur a single time. The leading ten clones occupy roughly 23% of the sample. The material sequenced was PBMCs or a T cell subset sorted from them (not recorded which). Every receptor here comes from a man between 18 and 29 years old who had mild COVID-19 (a few samples of this study predate the infection). The sample titles of this study are shuffled in the database, so cell type and time point are left out; the donor was told from shared clones.

This sequence joins TRBV19 and TRBJ1-5, with D unresolved. There are 14 residues in the CDR3. The V gene's germline CDR1 is LNHDA and CDR2 SQIVND (reference sequence). The V and J ends lost 6 bases and 4 bases respectively, with 13 bases between them. CDR3 in DNA: TGTGCCAGTAGCCGGGCCGCAGAAAATCAGCCCCAGCATTTT. It specifies CASSRAAENQPQHF.

This clonotype was recorded many times. V gene TRBV7-9 combines with J gene TRBJ2-7, with 7 bases that match TRBD2. Germline-derived CDR1 and CDR2 are SEHNR and FQNEAQ (reference sequence). V was pared by 5 bases and J by 2 bases, with 3 bases of the junction left unmatched. The CDR3 runs to 13 residues. The CDR3 loop is CASSSGTPYEQYF. Here the CDR3 DNA reads TGTGCCAGCAGCAGCGGGACCCCCTACGAGCAGTACTTC.

This chain links TRBV18 with TRBJ1-5; no firm D call. The V gene lost 5 bases and the J gene lost 6 bases, with 20 bases spanning the gap. Germline V gene sequence: CDR1 KGHSH, CDR2 LQKENI. The CDR3 runs 16 residues. The chain's CDR3 is CASSTVGGMQSQPQHF. Here the CDR3 DNA reads TGTGCCAGCTCAACGGTGGGTGGGATGCAAAGTCAGCCCCAGCATTTT.

The V call is TRBV5-6, the J call TRBJ2-1, with D maybe TRBD2 (6 bases). The germline V and J ends were trimmed by 0 bases and 9 bases, with 22 bases remaining between them. Germline V gene data show CDR1 as SGHDT and CDR2 as YYEEEE. The CDR3 is made up of 17 amino acids. DNA of the CDR3: TGTGCCAGCAGCTTGGGCCCCGCGGCGGGGTCTAGGGGTGAGCAGTTCTTC. This codes for CASSLGPAAGSRGEQFF.

This clonotype has a handful of counts. Here the CDR3 DNA reads TGTGCCAGCAGACTCCGGGGGGGCCAAGAGACCCAGTACTTC. It translates to CASRLRGGQETQYF. The chain uses TRBV12-3 or TRBV12-4 and TRBJ2-5; 8 nucleotides match TRBD2. The CDR3 runs 14 residues. V was pared by 6 bases and J by 1 base, with 4 bases of the junction left unmatched.

J is TRBJ2-1 and V is TRBV7-2; 12 bases fit TRBD2. V shed 3 bases, J shed 8 bases, and the junction held 8 bases outside the gene matches. In germline, CDR1 is SGHTA, CDR2 FQGNSA. The CDR3 length is 16 residues. The CDR3: CASSFRLAGGPHEQFF. The DNA of the CDR3 is TGTGCCAGCAGCTTTAGGCTAGCGGGGGGGCCACATGAGCAGTTCTTC.

The table lists this clonotype with a few counts. The chain recombines TRBV11-2 with TRBJ2-1; 12 bases align to TRBD2. There are 15 residues in the CDR3. Germline loops: CDR1 SGHAT, CDR2 FQNNGV. V shed 5 bases, J shed 6 bases, and the junction held 5 bases outside the gene matches. The CDR3 here is CASSRTSGDFNEQFF. CDR3 bases: TGTGCCAGCAGCCGGACTAGCGGGGACTTCAATGAGCAGTTCTTC.

This clonotype came up a few times. J is TRBJ1-6 and V is TRBV5-1; D not certain. With 5 bases removed from V and 1 base from J, the gap between germline ends came to 13 bases. The CDR3 runs 16 residues. The germline V gene encodes CDR1 SGHRS and CDR2 YFSETQ. The CDR3 sequence: CASRSLMGSYNSPLHF. CDR3 sequence (DNA): TGCGCCAGCAGGTCTTTGATGGGTTCCTATAATTCACCCCTCCACTTT.

This clonotype was seen a handful of times. V is TRBV11-2 and J is TRBJ1-1; 7 bases match TRBD1. Looked up from germline, CDR1 is SGHAT and CDR2 is FQNNGV. Trimming cost V 2 bases and J 2 bases; bases outside gene matches: 2. CDR3 length: 14 residues. CDR3 DNA sequence: TGTGCCAGCAGCTTAACAGGGGCAAACACTGAAGCTTTCTTT. Its protein is CASSLTGANTEAFF.

In nucleotides, the CDR3 is TGTGCCAGCAGCCCCACGGCAACTCAAGAGACCCAGTACTTC. Protein product: CASSPTATQETQYF. The chain combines TRBV7-3 with TRBJ2-5; D remains ambiguous. V was trimmed by 5 bases and J by 2 bases, leaving 12 bases between them. The germline V gene encodes CDR1 SGHTA and CDR2 FQGTGA. This CDR3 has 14 residues.

This clonotype was observed many times. This chain uses TRBV5-1 with TRBJ2-3; D is tentatively TRBD1 or TRBD2 (5 bases each). V was cut by 4 bases and J by 4 bases, with 19 bases left in between. This CDR3 comprises 16 residues. The germline V gene encodes CDR1 SGHRS and CDR2 YFSETQ. CDR3 nucleotides: TGCGCCAGCAGCCCCAGTCCGTCAGGGAGAGCAGATACGCAGTATTTT. The encoded protein is CASSPSPSGRADTQYF.

The table lists this clonotype with a few counts. The chain recombines TRBV19 with TRBJ2-3, with D hard to call. Trimming shortened V by 9 bases and J by 5 bases, and 9 bases separated the two germline ends. Germline V CDR1 and CDR2: LNHDA, SQIVND (reference sequence). The CDR3 runs to 11 residues. DNA of the CDR3: TGTGCCAGCGTAAGTGGAGATACGCAGTATTTT. This sequence encodes CASVSGDTQYF.

In this sample, this clonotype turned up many times. This sequence joins TRBV11-2 and TRBJ2-2; D is possibly TRBD2 (5 bases). CDR3 length: 14 residues. Per germline, CDR1 SGHAT and CDR2 FQNNGV. Trimming removed 5 bases at V and 2 bases at J, with 9 bases between. CDR3 sequence: CASSPRLNTGELFF. The CDR3 region has the DNA TGTGCCAGCAGCCCGCGACTAAACACCGGGGAGCTGTTTTTT.